Listed below are T cell receptor beta chains from one sample, sequenced in a study of T cell repertoires in cytomegalovirus infection. No antigen is known for these receptors. TCRdb processed the reads anew with MiXCR; each CDR3 protein has one entry. The sample includes tens of thousands of distinct CDR3 sequences, around 43% seen only once; the top ten take 90% to 95%. The sequencing here drew on CD8+ T cells from cultured PBMCs, taken from culture after CMV antigen stimulation. Receptors were obtained from a human donor in good health (CMV status not recorded). Some clones in this sample may be carry-over from other donors' samples. The CDR3 runs from the conserved cysteine through the conserved F or W. A D gene is named only where the DNA matches it firmly. Rows give clone size only sometimes, using once, few, many, or a class for an expanded clone.

CDR3 DNA: TGTGCCAGCAGCTTAAGCGTCGGACAGCCTGGCTACACCTTC
CDR3 protein: CASSLSVGQPGYTF
V gene: TRBV7-3
clone size: few
D gene: .
J gene: TRBJ1-2

CDR3 DNA: TGTGCCAGCAGCTTAGCAACGACGAACACTGAAGCTTTCTTT
CDR3 protein: CASSLATTNTEAFF
V gene: TRBV7-2
clone size: few
D gene: .
J gene: TRBJ1-1

CDR3 DNA: TGTGCCAGCAGCGTTTCTGCGGGAGGAACAGATACGCAGTATTTT
CDR3 protein: CASSVSAGGTDTQYF
V gene: TRBV7-2
clone size: .
D gene: TRBD2
J gene: TRBJ2-3

CDR3 DNA: TGTGCCAGCAGCGTAGTACAGGGGGACGGCTACACCTTC
CDR3 protein: CASSVVQGDGYTF
V gene: TRBV9
clone size: .
D gene: TRBD1
J gene: TRBJ1-2

CDR3 DNA: TGTGCCAGCAAAAATTACCCTCTGCTGTTCAATCAGCCCCAGCATTTT
CDR3 protein: CASKNYPLLFNQPQHF
V gene: TRBV9
clone size: .
D gene: .
J gene: TRBJ1-5

CDR3 DNA: TGTGCCAGCACCCTCGGGGGAGTTTCTAACTATGGCTACACCTTC
CDR3 protein: CASTLGGVSNYGYTF
V gene: TRBV19
clone size: .
D gene: .
J gene: TRBJ1-2

CDR3 DNA: TGTGCCAGCAGCTTAGGAGGTTCCTACGAGCAGTACTTC
CDR3 protein: CASSLGGSYEQYF
V gene: TRBV11-2
clone size: many
D gene: .
J gene: TRBJ2-7

CDR3 DNA: TGTGCCAGCAGCGAGGGGGACGGGGGCTCGACGATGAGTAATGAAAAACTGTTTTTT
CDR3 protein: CASSEGDGGSTMSNEKLFF
V gene: TRBV5-4
clone size: many
D gene: .
J gene: TRBJ1-4

CDR3 DNA: TGTGCCAGCAGTTTAATCGGGGGCAACACCGGGGAGCTGTTTTTT
CDR3 protein: CASSLIGGNTGELFF
V gene: TRBV28
clone size: once
D gene: .
J gene: TRBJ2-2

CDR3 DNA: TGTGCCAGCAGCTTACAGGGTGGTCAGCCCCAGCATTTT
CDR3 protein: CASSLQGGQPQHF
V gene: TRBV7-8
clone size: many
D gene: .
J gene: TRBJ1-5

CDR3 DNA: TGTGCCAGCAGCTTAGATGGGGGATCTTTCCCAAAACGCACCATATATTTT
CDR3 protein: CASSLDGGSFPKRTIYF
V gene: TRBV7-8
clone size: many
D gene: .
J gene: TRBJ1-3

CDR3 DNA: TGTGCCAGCAGTTTGCGTGGCAGTACCTACGAGCAGTACTTC
CDR3 protein: CASSLRGSTYEQYF
V gene: TRBV27
clone size: .
D gene: .
J gene: TRBJ2-7

CDR3 DNA: TGTGCCAGCAGTGAGCGAACTAGCGGGAGCTACGAGCAGTACTTC
CDR3 protein: CASSERTSGSYEQYF
V gene: TRBV2
clone size: once
D gene: TRBD2
J gene: TRBJ2-7

CDR3 DNA: TGTGCCAGCATCCCTTCCGGGGGGACTTCCACCTACGAGCAGTACTTC
CDR3 protein: CASIPSGGTSTYEQYF
V gene: TRBV6-2/TRBV6-3
clone size: .
D gene: TRBD2
J gene: TRBJ2-7

CDR3 DNA: TGTGCCAGCAGTGGTACAGGGGGCGCAAATTCACCCCTCCACTTT
CDR3 protein: CASSGTGGANSPLHF
V gene: TRBV6-1
clone size: .
D gene: TRBD1
J gene: TRBJ1-6

CDR3 DNA: TGTGCCAGCAGCTCGCACAGGGCGTCGAATGAAAAACTGTTTTTT
CDR3 protein: CASSSHRASNEKLFF
V gene: TRBV11-2
clone size: .
D gene: .
J gene: TRBJ1-4

CDR3 DNA: TGTGCCAGCAGTTTACCGCGCTTACAGGGGGCTGGAGATACGCAGTATTTT
CDR3 protein: CASSLPRLQGAGDTQYF
V gene: TRBV28
clone size: .
D gene: TRBD1
J gene: TRBJ2-3

CDR3 DNA: TGTGCCAGCAGCTTAGATTCGATGGGGGGCTATGGCTACACCTTC
CDR3 protein: CASSLDSMGGYGYTF
V gene: TRBV11-2
clone size: few
D gene: .
J gene: TRBJ1-2

CDR3 DNA: TGTGCCAGCAGTTTCGACAGGTCGGGAACTGAAGCTTTCTTT
CDR3 protein: CASSFDRSGTEAFF
V gene: TRBV27
clone size: .
D gene: .
J gene: TRBJ1-1

CDR3 DNA: TGTGCCAGCAGCTCCGTAGCGGGAGGGGATAATGAGCAGTTCTTC
CDR3 protein: CASSSVAGGDNEQFF
V gene: TRBV7-8
clone size: .
D gene: TRBD2
J gene: TRBJ2-1

CDR3 DNA: TGTGCCAGCAGCTTAGAGAGCAGGAGGCGAGAGACCCAGTACTTC
CDR3 protein: CASSLESRRRETQYF
V gene: TRBV7-2
clone size: .
D gene: .
J gene: TRBJ2-5

CDR3 DNA: TGCGCCAGCAGCCAAGACCGCAGTAGCAATCAGCCCCAGCATTTT
CDR3 protein: CASSQDRSSNQPQHF
V gene: TRBV4-1
clone size: .
D gene: .
J gene: TRBJ1-5

CDR3 DNA: TGTGCCAGCAGCCCTAAGGCAGGGGGTTCTGGAAACACCATATATTTT
CDR3 protein: CASSPKAGGSGNTIYF
V gene: TRBV7-2
clone size: .
D gene: TRBD1
J gene: TRBJ1-3